One TCR beta chain is described in this entry. In the study's own analysis: Scientists estimated how many nucleated cells there were by amplifying reference gene primers. Generated by immunoSEQ multiplex PCR, the TCRdb table keeps only in-frame clones and is missing some. V, J and clone size were drawn from that table, and D and trimming were deduced from the DNA. The sample contains some 150,000 clones, roughly four fifths of which appear only once. The entry originates in a study of blood T cell repertoires in COVID-19. Background on the study: Whether acute or convalescent, the COVID-19 samples came from the United States, Italy and Spain.

The V gene's germline CDR1 is MNHEY and CDR2 SVGAGI. The CDR3 totals 14 residues. The V end lost 6 bases, the J end lost 4 bases, and 15 bases lay between the germline ends. Sample: peripheral blood. The chain uses TRBV6-5 and TRBJ1-2; a weak D match, TRBD1 (6 bases). The clonotype originates from a human donor with acute or convalescent COVID-19. The donor label of this sample is uncertain. CDR3 sequence: CASRTQGGGYGYTF. The CDR3 nucleotides are TGTGCCAGCAGGACTCAAGGGGGTGGCTATGGCTACACCTTC.